A selection of T cell receptor beta chains follows, all from one sample in a study of cytomegalovirus exposure and HLA in healthy donors. TCRdb's table, derived via immunoSEQ multiplex PCR, lists solely in-frame clones and lacks some. The repertoire holds 150,000 or so clones, with approximately 85% as singletons. What was sequenced was PBMCs. The receptors here all came from a man aged 18 to 35 in good health and CMV-seropositive. CDR3s include the opening cysteine and the closing phenylalanine or tryptophan. Fields, in order: J gene, V gene, CDR3 protein.

>TRBJ1-2|TRBV9
CASSVVIDGYTF
>TRBJ2-7|TRBV5-4
CASSRWDRSSYEQYF
>TRBJ1-2|TRBV5-1
CASRTENYGYTF
>TRBJ2-1|TRBV7-9
CASSQPPSGISYNEQFF
>TRBJ2-3|TRBV9
CASSVMGGGSDTQYF
>TRBJ2-5|TRBV5-1
CASSLEVLAGIQETQYF
>TRBJ1-1|TRBV7-3
CASSLEAGGNTEAFF
>TRBJ1-1|TRBV2
CASQRGGPEAFF
>TRBJ1-3|TRBV13
CASSLGAGTGNTIYF
>TRBJ1-2|TRBV6-1
CASNGQVWGYGYTF
>TRBJ1-2|TRBV19
CASSIDAPGDYGYTF
>TRBJ1-2|TRBV18
CASSPPGRGYGYTF
>TRBJ1-4|TRBV21-1
CASTGTGNEKLFF
>TRBJ1-2|TRBV18
CASSPTDSHYGYTF
>TRBJ1-6|TRBV30
CAWTLGGVPRNSPLHF
>TRBJ1-1|TRBV27
CASTRRGGAEAFF
>TRBJ2-3|TRBV5-1
CASRPGLAGNTDTQYF
>NA|TRBV27
CASSLIGPGQDYEQYF
>TRBJ2-7|TRBV7-3
CASSSPGQGVYEQYF
>TRBJ2-3|TRBV5-1
CASSLGTGVRTDTQYF
>TRBJ1-2|TRBV28
CARADRAGGYTF
>TRBJ1-6|TRBV5-1
CASSRQDRASYNSPLHF
>TRBJ2-3|TRBV9
CASSVVVLAWDTQYF
>TRBJ2-7|TRBV30
CAWSVGAGGGDEQYF
>TRBJ2-2|TRBV7-9
CASSSPAGQGVLSPGELFF
>TRBJ2-3|TRBV5-1
CASSLAGLAGDRTDTQYF
>TRBJ2-7|TRBV6-6
CASSFSGSPYEQYF
>TRBJ1-5|TRBV19
CASSMGLSLGNQPQHF
>TRBJ1-4|TRBV27
CASSWTATNEKLFF
>TRBJ1-5|TRBV6-5
CASSPGPSNQPQHF
>TRBJ1-1|TRBV6-1
CASSARQGWDTEAFF
>TRBJ2-7|TRBV5-8
CASSLAQAPREQYF
>TRBJ2-3|TRBV14
CASSPGTSGFDTDTQYF
>TRBJ2-5|TRBV2
CASSLEDRGETQYF
>TRBJ2-5|TRBV5-1
CASREQGGEETQYF
>TRBJ2-7|TRBV5-6
CASSLRDRENYEQYF
>TRBJ2-1|TRBV10-1
CASPPPLAGYYNEQFF
>TRBJ2-1|TRBV19
CATTGYNEQFF
>TRBJ1-2|TRBV5-1
CASSLTGTGDRPGYTF
>TRBJ1-2|TRBV27
CASSLSRPGDNYGYTF
>TRBJ1-3|TRBV9
CASSRTGNGNTIYF
>TRBJ1-1|TRBV28
CASSFRDISTEAFF
>TRBJ2-3|TRBV5-1
CASSLEWRVPRTDTQYF
>NA|TRBV5-6
CASSLPQGGYEQYF
>TRBJ1-1|TRBV5-1
CASSSLGDYTEAFF